This passage covers 14 T cell receptor beta chains from one sample sequenced in a study of cytotoxic CD8 clonotypes in ibrutinib-treated CLL. The data were produced by immunoSEQ multiplex PCR, yet TCRdb's version contains in-frame clones alone and is incomplete. The repertoire holds tens of thousands of clones, with about 72% as singletons. The sample in question was PBMCs, obtained after 12 months of ibrutinib treatment. The receptor set was obtained from a human donor with chronic lymphocytic leukemia.

A few counts support this clone. This chain connects TRBV27 to TRBJ1-2; TRBD1 matches at 7 bases. V lost 4 bases, J lost 6 bases, and 8 bases stayed unmatched. Germline assignment: CDR1 MNHEY and CDR2 SMNVEV (reference sequence). This CDR3 has 14 residues. In nucleotides, the CDR3 is TGTGCCAGCAGTTACAGGGGTCAGGGGAATGGCTACACCTTC. Translated: CASSYRGQGNGYTF.

This chain links TRBV11-2 with TRBJ1-6; D perhaps matches TRBD1 (5 bases). Germline CDR1 and CDR2: SGHAT and FQNNGV. The V and J ends lost 2 bases and 7 bases respectively, with 12 bases between them. The CDR3 is 15 residues long. The DNA of the CDR3 is TGTGCCAGCAGCTTATGGGCAGGGAGCAATTCACCCCTCCACTTT. As protein: CASSLWAGSNSPLHF.

The chain combines TRBV11-1 with TRBJ1-2, with D uncertain. Germline CDR1 is SGHAT and CDR2 is FQDESV (reference sequence). The germline V and J ends were trimmed by 1 base and 6 bases, with 15 bases remaining between them. CDR3 size: 15 residues. The chain's CDR3 is CASSLGGGGLDGYTF. The CDR3 DNA follows: TGTGCCAGCAGCTTAGGCGGTGGCGGGTTGGATGGCTACACCTTC.

This chain uses TRBV19 with TRBJ2-7; tentatively, D is TRBD1 or TRBD2 (6 bases each). Germline CDR1 LNHDA, CDR2 SQIVND (reference sequence). The CDR3 has 14 amino acids. The ends were cut back, 3 bases at V and 3 bases at J, with 12 bases in the middle. The CDR3 reads CASSMGGGIYEQYF. CDR3 nucleotides: TGTGCCAGTAGTATGGGGGGCGGGATCTACGAGCAGTACTTC.

This chain joins TRBV28 and TRBJ2-1, with TRBD2 matching 11 bases. The CDR3 extends over 17 amino acids. The trim removed 4 bases at V and 6 bases at J, leaving 11 bases unmatched. Germline V lookup: CDR1 MDHEN, CDR2 SYDVKM. The CDR3 region has the DNA TGTGCCAGCAGTTCAAACTCCGGGACTAGCGGTGGCAATGAGCAGTTCTTC. Its translation: CASSSNSGTSGGNEQFF. Looking up the rest from reference TRBV28 and TRBJ2-1 gives the full variable domain: DVKVTQSSRYLVKRTGEKVFLECVQDMDHENMFWYRQDPGLGLRLIYFSYDVKMKEKGDIPEGYSVSREKKERFSLILESASTNQTSMYLCASSSNSGTSGGNEQFFGPGTRLTVL.

The V and J genes are TRBV6-1 and TRBJ2-7; D perhaps matches TRBD2 (5 bases). The CDR3 loop spans 14 amino acids. Germline V gene data show CDR1 as MNHNS and CDR2 as SASEGT. The V and J ends lost 1 base and 4 bases respectively, with 11 bases between them. The CDR3 sequence: CASSEVFGGYEQYF. The DNA for the CDR3 is TGTGCCAGCAGTGAAGTGTTCGGAGGATACGAGCAGTACTTC.

The rearrangement links TRBV18 to TRBJ2-7; possible D gene TRBD1, 6 bases. V gave up 3 bases and J gave up 3 bases, with 15 bases separating them. In germline, CDR1 is KGHSH, CDR2 LQKENI. There are 15 residues in the CDR3. CDR3 DNA sequence: TGTGCCAGCTCACCCATCAGGCAGGGGAACTACGAGCAGTACTTC. Translating gives CASSPIRQGNYEQYF.

This clone was detected only a few times. Here the CDR3 DNA reads TGTGCCAGCAGCAGGGGGAGGACTAGCTCCTACAATGAGCAGTTCTTC. Translated, it gives CASSRGRTSSYNEQFF. The chain carries TRBV21-1 and TRBJ2-1; whether TRBD2, the table's D call, matches the DNA was not checked. TRBV21-1 is reported as a pseudogene. The CDR3 extends over 16 amino acids.

The chain uses TRBV7-2 and TRBJ2-7, with 10 bases fitting TRBD2. CDR1 SGHTA and CDR2 FQGNSA come from the germline V gene. The junction had 16 bases not matched to a gene; V was cut back by 5 bases and J by 6 bases. There are 17 residues in the CDR3. The CDR3 DNA reads TGTGCCAGCAGCATAACTAGCGGGAACTCCCCGGGTCCCGAGCAGTACTTC. Amino acid sequence: CASSITSGNSPGPEQYF.

V and J are TRBV29-1 and TRBJ2-7; D is unclear. CDR3 size: 11 residues. The germline V gene encodes CDR1 SQVTM and CDR2 ANQGSEA. The CDR3 coding sequence is TGCAGTGCTGACATTGCCTACGAGCAGTACTTC. Protein sequence: CSADIAYEQYF.

This clone was observed a handful of times. V is TRBV27 and J is TRBJ2-7; no firm D call. This CDR3 spans 14 amino acids. Germline V CDR1 and CDR2: MNHEY, SMNVEV (reference sequence). The germline V and J ends were trimmed by 2 bases and 6 bases, with 14 bases remaining between them. The CDR3 bases are TGTGCCAGCAGTTTAGGAGCCAGACGAATCGAGCAGTACTTC. It yields the protein CASSLGARRIEQYF.

V and J are TRBV9 and TRBJ2-5; 7 bases match TRBD2. With V trimmed by 0 bases and J by 5 bases, 7 bases remained unmatched. This CDR3 is 15 amino acids long. The germline gives CDR1 SGDLS, CDR2 YYNGEE. CDR3 DNA: TGTGCCAGCAGCGTAGGGGCGGGAGTTGTGGAGACCCAGTACTTC. Residues: CASSVGAGVVETQYF.

The count of this clone is one. This sequence joins TRBV6-4 and TRBJ2-1; TRBD1 or TRBD2 may be the D gene (5 bases each). Per germline, CDR1 MRHNA and CDR2 SNTAGT. V gave up 7 bases and J gave up 5 bases, with 15 bases separating them. This CDR3 has 14 amino acids. The CDR3 DNA reads TGTGCCAGCACCCTGGGACCGATCAACAATGAGCAGTTCTTC. The encoded protein is CASTLGPINNEQFF.

The sample holds a few counts of this clone. This chain connects TRBV5-1 to TRBJ1-2, with 9 bases identical to TRBD1. In germline, CDR1 is SGHRS, CDR2 YFSETQ. Trimming cost V 5 bases and J 7 bases; bases outside gene matches: 6. The CDR3 spans 13 residues. The CDR3 DNA reads TGCGCCAGCAGTCCCGGGACAGGGTCTGGCTACACCTTC. Encoded protein: CASSPGTGSGYTF.